These 6 T cell receptor beta chains were sequenced from one sample in a study of T-cell reconstitution after alpha-beta-depleted transplantation in children. It was with unique molecular identifiers that the TCRbeta library was prepared. MiXCR, applied by TCRdb to the PCR reads, yields one record per CDR3 protein. Among roughly 280,000 distinct CDR3 sequences listed, around 10% were seen once. The material was peripheral blood, obtained 180 days after TCRalphabeta/CD19-depleted stem cell transplant. Receptors were obtained from a male patient under 10 years old who had a stem cell transplant for chronic granulomatous disease, so the T cells may come from the graft donor.

The gene calls are TRBV6-1 and TRBJ2-1; TRBD1 agrees at 8 bases. CDR1 MNHNS and CDR2 SASEGT come from the germline V gene. Germline trimming cut 3 bases from V and 9 bases from J; bases unmatched to any gene: 10. The CDR3 is 15 amino acids. The CDR3 loop reads CASSEQGAKGSEQFF. The CDR3 DNA is TGTGCCAGCAGTGAGCAGGGGGCGAAAGGTAGTGAGCAGTTCTTC.

This rearrangement joins TRBV5-1 to TRBJ2-1, with 8 bases lining up with TRBD2. V was clipped by 4 bases and J by 9 bases; unmatched bases: 6. CDR3 length equals 13 residues. CDR1 and CDR2 (germline): SGHRS, YFSETQ. The CDR3 sequence is CASSPGGGGEQFF. CDR3 in DNA: TGCGCCAGCAGCCCGGGAGGGGGAGGTGAGCAGTTCTTC.

The chain is built from TRBV28 and TRBJ2-1, with D tentatively TRBD1 or TRBD2 (5 bases each). Trimming shortened V by 6 bases and J by 10 bases, and 16 bases separated the two germline ends. Germline V gene data show CDR1 as MDHEN and CDR2 as SYDVKM. The length of the CDR3 is 13 residues. The CDR3, as DNA: TGTGCCAGCAGCTGGCCCACGGGACGGGAGCAGTTCTTC. This gives the protein CASSWPTGREQFF.

At least ten counts were recorded for this clonotype. The J gene is TRBJ1-4, the V gene TRBV7-2; 9 nucleotides match TRBD1. Trimming cost V 3 bases and J 3 bases; bases outside gene matches: 2. CDR3 length: 15 residues. The V gene's germline CDR1 is SGHTA and CDR2 FQGNSA. CDR3 DNA: TGTGCCAGCAGCTTGAGACAGGGGGCTAATGAAAAACTGTTTTTT. Translating it yields CASSLRQGANEKLFF.

Worth noting for this clonotype: Possible read error: a much larger clone is one base away. The chain has TRBV28 and TRBJ1-2; tentatively, D is TRBD1 (5 bases). This CDR3 spans 14 amino acids. Looked up from germline, CDR1 is MDHEN and CDR2 is SYDVKM. The CDR3 here is CASSLTGTGYGDTF. As DNA, the CDR3 is TGTGCCAGCAGCCTAACCGGGACGGGCTATGGCGACACCTTC.

This clonotype was recorded at least ten times. J is TRBJ2-3 and V is TRBV14; D is perhaps TRBD2 (5 bases). V lost 4 bases and J lost 0, with 11 bases in between. The CDR3 runs to 15 residues. CDR1 SGHDN and CDR2 FVKESK come from the germline V gene. CDR3 amino acids: CASSLEGSSTDTQYF. The CDR3 DNA is TGTGCCAGCAGCCTCGAAGGGAGTAGCACAGATACGCAGTATTTT.